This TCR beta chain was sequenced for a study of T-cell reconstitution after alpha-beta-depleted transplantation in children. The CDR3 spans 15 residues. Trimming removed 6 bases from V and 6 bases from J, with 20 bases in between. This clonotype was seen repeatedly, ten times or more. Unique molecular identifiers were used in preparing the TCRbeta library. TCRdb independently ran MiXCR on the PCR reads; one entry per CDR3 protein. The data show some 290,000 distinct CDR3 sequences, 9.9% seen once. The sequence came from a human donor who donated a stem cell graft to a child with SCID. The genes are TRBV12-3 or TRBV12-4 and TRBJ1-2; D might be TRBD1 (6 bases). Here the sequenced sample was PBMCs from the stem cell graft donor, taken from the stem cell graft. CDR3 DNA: TGTGCCAGCAGCCCAAGGGGGGGCGGTTTCGATGGCTACACCTTC. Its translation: CASSPRGGGFDGYTF.